This TCR beta chain was recorded in a study of T-cell reconstitution after alpha-beta-depleted transplantation in children (dated by TCRdb to the mid-2010s). Background on the whole study: Using TCR repertoire profiling, the study quantitatively followed how T-cell immune reconstitution unfolded in children after TCRalphabeta/CD19-depleted allogeneic hematopoietic cell transplantation. Here is what the overall study found, with its caveats: In some patients, the high TCRbeta diversity seen at day 60 was put down to recipient T cells and intrathymic progenitors that had survived conditioning. Over the following months the frequencies of hyperexpanded clones went down, and after one year T-cell counts and TCRbeta diversity were mostly credited to newly produced T cells. The apparently early alphabetaT-cell count recovery about two months after transplant was reportedly dependent on only several hundred rapidly expanded clones derived from non-depleted graft cells.

The library was made by PCR. Sequencing took place on an Illumina HiSeq 2500. To normalize quantification of the TCRbeta repertoire, the TCR libraries were built with molecular barcoding that relied on unique molecular identifiers. Starting from the raw public reads, TCRdb applied fastp trimming at Q25, assembled clones with MiXCR and retained in-frame beta chains. Rows are unified per CDR3 protein, each entry keeping the most common DNA and genes. This sample gives about 340,000 distinct CDR3 sequences in total; 15% to 20% of them show up just once. Jointly, the top ten make up around 43% of the sample. As regards this clonotype: Its antigen target is currently unknown. No base quality values were provided; no much bigger clone lies one nucleotide off.

The germline V gene yields LGHNA for CDR1 and YNFKEQ for CDR2. The CDR3 starts with the cysteine, ends with the phenylalanine, and has 13 residues. Left in the record is the CDR3 DNA by itself, 39 bases read in frame from the first base. V ends up 3 bases short and J 5 bases short, with an unmatched junction base count of 3. The treatment or condition label, read with the paper, signifies: allogeneic hematopoietic cell transplantation with graft depleted of TCRalphabeta T cells and CD19 B cells. The children who served as transplant recipients had been given grafts of TCRalphabeta/CD19-depleted allogeneic hematopoietic cells.

The rearrangement combines TRBV4-2 with TRBJ2-7; the central 8 bases match TRBD1. This TCR was sampled from a male patient between 2 and 10 years old who had a stem cell transplant for acute lymphoblastic leukemia, so the T cells may come from the graft donor. Source: PBMCs, mostly from graft donor cells, taken 360 days after TCRalphabeta/CD19-depleted stem cell transplant. This receptor has the CDR3 CASSHTDRDEQYF. The nucleotides read TGTGCCAGCAGCCATACGGACAGGGACGAGCAGTACTTC.